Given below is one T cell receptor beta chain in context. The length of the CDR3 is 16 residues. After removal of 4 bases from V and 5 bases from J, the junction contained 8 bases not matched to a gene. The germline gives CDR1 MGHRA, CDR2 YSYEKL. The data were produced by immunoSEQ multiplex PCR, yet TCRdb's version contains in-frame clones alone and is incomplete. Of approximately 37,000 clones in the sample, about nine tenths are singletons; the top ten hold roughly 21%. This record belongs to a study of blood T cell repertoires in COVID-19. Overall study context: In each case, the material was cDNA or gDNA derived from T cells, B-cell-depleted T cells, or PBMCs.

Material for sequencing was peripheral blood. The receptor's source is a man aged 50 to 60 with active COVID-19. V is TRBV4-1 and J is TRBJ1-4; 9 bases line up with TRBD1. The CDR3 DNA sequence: TGCGCCAGCAGCCTCCAGCCGGGACAGGGAAATGAAAAACTGTTTTTT. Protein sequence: CASSLQPGQGNEKLFF.